One sample yielded the 5 T cell receptor beta chains listed below, sequenced in a study of OX40 agonist ivuxolimab in advanced cancers. Clones were sequenced by immunoSEQ multiplex PCR, and TCRdb holds only the in-frame ones, with some missing. The sample has around 35,000 clones, around 83% seen once. The specimen comprised CD4+ or CD8+ T cells sorted from blood, sampled in a trial of the OX40 agonist ivuxolimab. These receptors came from an adult with an advanced solid tumor such as melanoma, head and neck, liver or kidney cancer.

The chain carries TRBV7-2 and TRBJ1-1; D gene uncertain. V shed 1 base and J shed 5 bases, with 8 bases lying between them. In germline, CDR1 is SGHTA, CDR2 FQGNSA. There are 13 residues in the CDR3. Here the CDR3 reads CASSLEKGTEAFF. The CDR3 coding sequence is TGTGCCAGCAGCTTAGAGAAAGGTACTGAAGCTTTCTTT.

This chain connects TRBV7-9 to TRBJ1-1; no clear D. V was trimmed by 2 bases and J by 8 bases, leaving 6 bases between them. The germline V gene has CDR1 SEHNR and CDR2 FQNEAQ (reference sequence). The CDR3 covers 11 residues. CDR3 DNA sequence: TGTGCCAGCAGCTTAACCACCGAAGCTTTCTTT. It is translated as CASSLTTEAFF.

The chain is built from TRBV7-2 and TRBJ1-2; no firm D call. With 1 base removed from V and 4 bases from J, the gap between germline ends came to 10 bases. Germline V lookup: CDR1 SGHTA, CDR2 FQGNSA. CDR3 length: 14 amino acids. The CDR3: CASSLEAQPYGYTF. The CDR3 region has the DNA TGTGCCAGCAGCTTAGAAGCACAGCCCTATGGCTACACCTTC.

The rearrangement uses TRBV2 and TRBJ2-3; D is unresolved. The CDR3 runs to 13 residues. Deletions cut 3 bases from V and 5 bases from J, with 9 bases between. CDR1 and CDR2 (germline): SNHLY, FYNNEI. The CDR3, as DNA: TGTGCCAGCAGTGAGGGCCCCAGAGATACGCAGTATTTT. Its protein product is CASSEGPRDTQYF.

The chain is built from TRBV10-3 and TRBJ1-1, with 10 bases aligning to TRBD1. CDR1 and CDR2 (germline): ENHRY, SYGVKD. The CDR3 has 16 residues. Unmatched junction bases numbered 5, after V lost 2 bases and J lost 2 bases. CDR3 in amino acids: CAISEGQGDQNTEAFF. The CDR3 DNA reads TGTGCCATCAGTGAGGGACAGGGGGACCAAAACACTGAAGCTTTCTTT.